The 11 T cell receptor beta chains reported below all come from one sample, sequenced in a study of OX40 agonist ivuxolimab in advanced cancers. Some clones are missing from TCRdb's copy, which holds only in-frame ones; the method was immunoSEQ multiplex PCR. The profile covers 65,000 to 90,000 clones, with about four fifths appearing a single time and under 3.5% taken by the ten largest. This specimen consisted of CD4+ or CD8+ T cells sorted from blood, obtained in a trial of the OX40 agonist ivuxolimab. These receptors originate from an adult with an advanced solid tumor such as melanoma, head and neck, liver or kidney cancer.

The chain is built from TRBV4-2 and TRBJ2-5; D assignment may be TRBD1 or TRBD2 (6 bases each). The germline CDR1 and CDR2 sequences are LGHNA and YNFKEQ. This CDR3 comprises 14 residues. Deletions cut 0 bases from V and 10 bases from J, with 15 bases between. As DNA, the CDR3 is TGTGCCAGCAGCCAAGAAACGGGGGCCCGTATCCAGTACTTC. It specifies CASSQETGARIQYF.

The J gene is TRBJ2-3, the V gene TRBV5-1, with 7 positions matching TRBD1. Germline CDR1 SGHRS, CDR2 YFSETQ. CDR3 length: 15 residues. The V and J ends lost 5 bases and 2 bases, in that order; junction bases with no gene match: 8. Written as DNA, the CDR3 is TGCGCCAGCAGATTTACAGGGGACCTCACAGATACGCAGTATTTT. It translates to CASRFTGDLTDTQYF.

This clone was detected a few times. V and J are TRBV30 and TRBJ1-3; TRBD1 aligns across 7 bases. The CDR3 contains 12 residues. Losses at the gene ends were 5 bases for V and 2 bases for J; bases not matched to a gene: 0. CDR1 and CDR2 (germline): GTSNPN, SVGIG (reference sequence). CDR3 nucleotides: TGTGCCTGGGGACAGGCTGGAAACACCATATATTTT. Encoded protein: CAWGQAGNTIYF.

The chain couples TRBV27 to TRBJ1-4, with 11 bases identical to TRBD1. The CDR3 extends over 15 amino acids. CDR1 and CDR2 (germline): MNHEY, SMNVEV (reference sequence). Germline trimming cut 4 bases from V and 6 bases from J; bases unmatched to any gene: 4. The CDR3 loop is CASSSGGQGDEKLFF. In DNA, the CDR3 is TGTGCCAGCAGTTCCGGGGGACAGGGGGATGAAAAACTGTTTTTT. Drawing the rest from reference TRBV27 and TRBJ1-4, the complete variable domain is EAQVTQNPRYLITVTGKKLTVTCSQNMNHEYMSWYRQDPGLGLRQIYYSMNVEVTDKGDVPEGYKVSRKEKRNFPLILESPSPNQTSLYFCASSSGGQGDEKLFFGSGTQLSVL.

This CDR3 reads CASSHNRQGSTDTQYF. The DNA for the CDR3 is TGTGCCAGCAGCCACAATCGGCAGGGGAGCACAGATACGCAGTATTTT. The chain couples TRBV28 to TRBJ2-3, with D possibly TRBD1 on 6 matching bases. The germline V gene encodes CDR1 MDHEN and CDR2 SYDVKM. The CDR3 is 16 amino acids. V was clipped by 6 bases and J by 0 bases, with 16 bases between them.

The chain is built from TRBV18 and TRBJ2-7, with TRBD1 identical over 7 bases. The CDR3 extends over 13 amino acids. V dropped 3 bases and J dropped 6; count of bases not matched to a gene: 5. Germline V gene data show CDR1 as KGHSH and CDR2 as LQKENI. DNA for the CDR3: TGTGCCAGCTCACCCGGGACAGCTAGCGAGCAGTACTTC. This gives the protein CASSPGTASEQYF.

The CDR3 DNA reads as TGTGCCTGGAGTTCCCCCCCCGACAGTTCCTACACCTTC. It yields the protein CAWSSPPDSSYTF. The chain links TRBV30 to TRBJ1-2, with a tentative D call TRBD1 (5 bases). V lost 2 bases to trimming and J lost 10 bases, with 17 bases between them. Germline CDR1 and CDR2: GTSNPN and SVGIG (reference sequence). This CDR3 is 13 amino acids long.

The chain uses TRBV5-1 and TRBJ2-3, with 11 bases lining up with TRBD1. CDR1 and CDR2 (germline): SGHRS, YFSETQ. V lost 4 bases to trimming and J lost 3 bases; unmatched junction nucleotides: 4. The CDR3 sequence is 15 residues long. In DNA, the CDR3 is TGCGCCAGCAGCCGGGACAGGGGGGATACAGATACGCAGTATTTT. Translating gives CASSRDRGDTDTQYF.

V and J are TRBV28 and TRBJ2-7, with D possibly being TRBD1 (5 bases). The CDR3 runs 12 residues. CDR1 is MDHEN and CDR2 is SYDVKM in the germline V gene. V gave up 7 bases and J gave up 2 bases, with 9 bases separating them. DNA for the CDR3: TGTGCCAGCACTGCAGGGACCTACGAGCAGTACTTC. This encodes CASTAGTYEQYF.

This chain connects TRBV7-7 to TRBJ2-5, with D perhaps matching TRBD1 (5 bases). The CDR3 runs 15 residues. Germline V CDR1 and CDR2: SSHAT, FNYEAQ (reference sequence). V shed 1 base and J shed 4 bases, with 13 bases lying between them. CDR3 bases: TGTGCCAGCAGCTTAGATGGGGCGGTGGGAGAGACCCAGTACTTC. Residues: CASSLDGAVGETQYF.

J is TRBJ2-7 and V is TRBV28; TRBD1 matches 7 bases. V trimming: 5 bases; J trimming: 2 bases; junction bases outside the gene matches: 6. The V gene's germline CDR1 is MDHEN and CDR2 SYDVKM. The length of the CDR3 is 14 residues. CDR3 in DNA: TGTGCCAGCAGTCTTGGGGACAGAACCTACGAGCAGTACTTC. Translation gives CASSLGDRTYEQYF.